This T cell receptor beta chain was profiled in a study of cytomegalovirus exposure and HLA in healthy donors. Repertoires were generated with immunoSEQ multiplex PCR, while TCRdb's copy carries only in-frame clones and drops some. The sample has approximately 100,000 clones; around 93% are singletons. V was cut by 0 bases and J by 2 bases, with 10 bases left in between. This CDR3 has 15 residues. Germline V CDR1 and CDR2: ENHRY, SYGVKD. Sequenced input: PBMCs. The V and J genes are TRBV10-3 and TRBJ1-1, with a tentative D call TRBD1 (6 bases). The receptor comes from a woman aged 25 to 39 in good health and CMV-seropositive. The CDR3 loop reads CAISESPGGNTEAFF. The DNA for the CDR3 is TGTGCCATCAGTGAGTCGCCTGGGGGCAACACTGAAGCTTTCTTT.